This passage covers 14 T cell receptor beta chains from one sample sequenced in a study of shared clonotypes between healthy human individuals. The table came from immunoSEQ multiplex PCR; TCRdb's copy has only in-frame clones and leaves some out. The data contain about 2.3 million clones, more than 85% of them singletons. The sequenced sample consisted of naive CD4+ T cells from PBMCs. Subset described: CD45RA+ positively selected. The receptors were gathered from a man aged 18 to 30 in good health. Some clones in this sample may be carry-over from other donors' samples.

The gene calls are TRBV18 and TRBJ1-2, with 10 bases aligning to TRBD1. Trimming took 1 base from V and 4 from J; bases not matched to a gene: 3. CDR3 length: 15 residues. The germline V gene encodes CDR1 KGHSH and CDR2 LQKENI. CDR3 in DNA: TGTGCCAGCTCACCACTCGGACAGGGGGGCTATGGCTACACCTTC. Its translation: CASSPLGQGGYGYTF.

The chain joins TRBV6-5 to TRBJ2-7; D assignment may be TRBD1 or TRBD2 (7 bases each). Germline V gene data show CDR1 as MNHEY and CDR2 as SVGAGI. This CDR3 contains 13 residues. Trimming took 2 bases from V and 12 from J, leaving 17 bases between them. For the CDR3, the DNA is TGTGCCAGCAGTTACCGGTGGGAGGGGGCGTGGTACTTC. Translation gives CASSYRWEGAWYF.

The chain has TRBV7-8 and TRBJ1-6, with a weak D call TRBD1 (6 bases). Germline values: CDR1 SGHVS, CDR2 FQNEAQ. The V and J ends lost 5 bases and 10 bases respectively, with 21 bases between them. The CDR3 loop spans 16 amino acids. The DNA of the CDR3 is TGTGCCAGCAGCATTGACTATTGGGGGCAACAGTCACCCCTCCACTTT. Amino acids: CASSIDYWGQQSPLHF.

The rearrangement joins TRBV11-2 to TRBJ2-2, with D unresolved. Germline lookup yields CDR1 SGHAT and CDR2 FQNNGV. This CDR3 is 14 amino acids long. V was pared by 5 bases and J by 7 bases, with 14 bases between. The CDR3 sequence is CASSIPSVIGELFF. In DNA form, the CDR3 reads TGTGCCAGCAGCATACCAAGCGTTATCGGGGAGCTGTTTTTT.

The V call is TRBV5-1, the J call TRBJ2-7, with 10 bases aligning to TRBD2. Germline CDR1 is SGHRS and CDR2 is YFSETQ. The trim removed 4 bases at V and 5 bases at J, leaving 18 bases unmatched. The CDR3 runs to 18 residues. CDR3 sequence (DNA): TGCGCCAGCAGCCTGACTTATCTAGCGGGAGAGAAGGTAAACGAGCAGTACTTC. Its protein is CASSLTYLAGEKVNEQYF.

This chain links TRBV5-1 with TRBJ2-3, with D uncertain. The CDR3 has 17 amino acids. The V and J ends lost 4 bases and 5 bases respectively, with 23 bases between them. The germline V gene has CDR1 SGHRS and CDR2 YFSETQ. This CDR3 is CASSPPPGRLPEDTQYF. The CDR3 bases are TGCGCCAGCAGCCCCCCGCCCGGACGCCTACCCGAAGATACGCAGTATTTT.

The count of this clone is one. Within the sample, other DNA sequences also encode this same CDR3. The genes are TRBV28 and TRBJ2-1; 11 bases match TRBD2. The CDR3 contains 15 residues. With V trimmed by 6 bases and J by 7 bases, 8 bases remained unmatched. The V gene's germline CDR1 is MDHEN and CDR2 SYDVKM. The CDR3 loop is CASSPTSGRRNEQFF. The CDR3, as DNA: TGTGCCAGCAGCCCAACTAGCGGGAGAAGGAATGAGCAGTTCTTC.

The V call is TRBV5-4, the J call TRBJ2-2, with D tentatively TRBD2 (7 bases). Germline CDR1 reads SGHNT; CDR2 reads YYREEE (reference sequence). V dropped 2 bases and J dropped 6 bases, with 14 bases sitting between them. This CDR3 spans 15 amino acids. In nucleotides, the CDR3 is TGTGCCAGCAGCTTAAAAGCGGGACAAGCCGGGGAGCTGTTTTTT. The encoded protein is CASSLKAGQAGELFF. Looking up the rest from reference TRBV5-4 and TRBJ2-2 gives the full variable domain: ETGVTQSPTHLIKTRGQQVTLRCSSQSGHNTVSWYQQALGQGPQFIFQYYREEENGRGNFPPRFSGLQFPNYSSELNVNALELDDSALYLCASSLKAGQAGELFFGEGSRLTVL.

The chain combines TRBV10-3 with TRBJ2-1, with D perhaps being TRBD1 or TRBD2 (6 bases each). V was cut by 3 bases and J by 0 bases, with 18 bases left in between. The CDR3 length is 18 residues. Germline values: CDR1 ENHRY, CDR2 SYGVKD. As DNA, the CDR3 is TGTGCCATCAGTGACCGGAGGGGGGCGGAAAGCTCCTACAATGAGCAGTTCTTC. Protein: CAISDRRGAESSYNEQFF.

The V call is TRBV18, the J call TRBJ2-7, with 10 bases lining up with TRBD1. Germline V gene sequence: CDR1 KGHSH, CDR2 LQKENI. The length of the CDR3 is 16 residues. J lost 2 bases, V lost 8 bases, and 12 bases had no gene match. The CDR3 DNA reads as TGTGCCAGCCGGACAGGGGGGGCCGTCCGGGCCTACGAGCAGTACTTC. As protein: CASRTGGAVRAYEQYF. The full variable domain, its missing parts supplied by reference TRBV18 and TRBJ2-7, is NAGVMQNPRHLVRRRGQEARLRCSPMKGHSHVYWYRQLPEEGLKFMVYLQKENIIDESGMPKERFSAEFPKEGPSILRIQQVVRGDSAAYFCASRTGGAVRAYEQYFGPGTRLTVT.

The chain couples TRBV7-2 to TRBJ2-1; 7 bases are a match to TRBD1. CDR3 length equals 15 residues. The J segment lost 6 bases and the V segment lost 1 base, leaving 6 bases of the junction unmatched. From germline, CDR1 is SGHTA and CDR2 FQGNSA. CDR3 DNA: TGTGCCAGCAGCTTAGGGACAGGAGCTTTCAATGAGCAGTTCTTC. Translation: CASSLGTGAFNEQFF.

The CDR3 loop is CASSPWDRVGDEQYF. As DNA, the CDR3 is TGTGCCAGTAGTCCTTGGGACAGGGTAGGCGACGAGCAGTACTTC. The chain joins TRBV19 to TRBJ2-7; TRBD1 matches 9 bases. Germline-derived CDR1 and CDR2 are LNHDA and SQIVND (reference sequence). V was clipped by 5 bases and J by 5 bases; unmatched bases: 10. The CDR3 runs 15 residues. Supplemented by reference TRBV19 and TRBJ2-7, the full variable domain reads DGGITQSPKYLFRKEGQNVTLSCEQNLNHDAMYWYRQDPGQGLRLIYYSQIVNDFQKGDIAEGYSVSREKKESFPLTVTSAQKNPTAFYLCASSPWDRVGDEQYFGPGTRLTVT.

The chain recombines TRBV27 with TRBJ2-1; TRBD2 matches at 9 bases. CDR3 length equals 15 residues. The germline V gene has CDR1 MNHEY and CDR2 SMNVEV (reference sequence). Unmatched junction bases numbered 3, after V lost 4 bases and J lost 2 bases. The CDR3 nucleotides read TGTGCCAGCAGTTATAGCGGGAGCACCTACAATGAGCAGTTCTTC. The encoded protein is CASSYSGSTYNEQFF.

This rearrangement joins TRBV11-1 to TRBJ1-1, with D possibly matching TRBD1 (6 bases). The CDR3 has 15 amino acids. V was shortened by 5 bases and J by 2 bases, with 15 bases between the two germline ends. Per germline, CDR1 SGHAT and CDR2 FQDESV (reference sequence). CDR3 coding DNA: TGTGCCAGCAGCCCCGCGGGGGGGGCTAACACTGAAGCTTTCTTT. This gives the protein CASSPAGGANTEAFF.